This TCR beta chain appears in the sequencing data of a study of beta chain features in type 1 diabetes. The isolated RNA, all of it, was reverse transcribed, so expressed TCRB transcripts were what got sequenced. Sequenced by immunoSEQ multiplex PCR; TCRdb stores in-frame clones only, minus some. This sample yields about 130,000 clones, of which just over 9% are seen a single time; roughly 0.7% belongs to the top ten. Germline V lookup: CDR1 SGHDN, CDR2 FVKESK. Unmatched junction bases numbered 4, after V lost 4 bases and J lost 3 bases. This CDR3 has 15 amino acids. This clone was observed at least ten times.

The TCR was taken from a man in his late teens or twenties in good health. Sequenced sample: central memory CD4+ T cells from blood. The rearrangement joins TRBV14 to TRBJ2-3, with 10 positions matching TRBD2. CDR3 sequence (DNA): TGTGCCAGCAGCCCGCTAGCGGGGGTGACAGATACGCAGTATTTT. Translating it yields CASSPLAGVTDTQYF.